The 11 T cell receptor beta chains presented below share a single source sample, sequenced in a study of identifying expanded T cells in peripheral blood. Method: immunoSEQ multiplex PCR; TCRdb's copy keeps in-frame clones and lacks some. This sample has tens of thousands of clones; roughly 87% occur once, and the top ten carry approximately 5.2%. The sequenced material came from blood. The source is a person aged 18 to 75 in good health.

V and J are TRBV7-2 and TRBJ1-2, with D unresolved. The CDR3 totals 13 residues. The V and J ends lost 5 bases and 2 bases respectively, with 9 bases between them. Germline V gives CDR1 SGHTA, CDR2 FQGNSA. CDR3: CASSPSGNYGYTF. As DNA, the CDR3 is TGTGCCAGCAGCCCATCGGGAAACTATGGCTACACCTTC. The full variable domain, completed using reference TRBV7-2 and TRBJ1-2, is GAGVSQSPSNKVTEKGKDVELRCDPISGHTALYWYRQSLGQGLEFLIYFQGNSAPDKSGLPSDRFSAERTGGSVSTLTIQRTQQEDSAVYLCASSPSGNYGYTFGSGTRLTVV.

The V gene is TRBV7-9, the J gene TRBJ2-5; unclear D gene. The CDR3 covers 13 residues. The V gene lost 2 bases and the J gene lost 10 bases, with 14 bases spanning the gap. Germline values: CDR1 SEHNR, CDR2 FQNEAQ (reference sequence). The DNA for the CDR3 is TGTGCCAGCAGCTTAACGGCCGGCTGGGACCAGTACTTC. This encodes CASSLTAGWDQYF.

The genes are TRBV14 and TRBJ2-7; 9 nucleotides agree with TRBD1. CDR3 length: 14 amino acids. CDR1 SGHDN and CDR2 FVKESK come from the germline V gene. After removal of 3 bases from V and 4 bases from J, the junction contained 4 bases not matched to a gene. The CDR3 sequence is CASSHQGQGYEQYF. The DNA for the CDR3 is TGTGCCAGCAGCCACCAGGGACAGGGTTACGAGCAGTACTTC. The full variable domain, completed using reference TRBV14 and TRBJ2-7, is EAGVTQFPSHSVIEKGQTVTLRCDPISGHDNLYWYRRVMGKEIKFLLHFVKESKQDESGMPNNRFLAERTGGTYSTLKVQPAELEDSGVYFCASSHQGQGYEQYFGPGTRLTVT.

The DNA for the CDR3 is TGTGCCAGCAGCTTAGAAGCGCAGTCATTGAACACTGAAGCTTTCTTT. Amino acids: CASSLEAQSLNTEAFF. The rearrangement links TRBV11-2 to TRBJ1-1; D is unresolved. The CDR3 extends over 16 amino acids. Per germline, CDR1 SGHAT and CDR2 FQNNGV. The V gene lost 0 bases and the J gene lost 0 bases, with 11 bases spanning the gap.

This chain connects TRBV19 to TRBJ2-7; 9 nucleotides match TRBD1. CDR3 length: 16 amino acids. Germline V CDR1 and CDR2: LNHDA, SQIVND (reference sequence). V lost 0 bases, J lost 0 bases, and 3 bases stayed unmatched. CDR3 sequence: CASSIDRDRASYEQYF. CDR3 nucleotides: TGTGCCAGTAGTATAGATCGGGACAGGGCCTCCTACGAGCAGTACTTC.

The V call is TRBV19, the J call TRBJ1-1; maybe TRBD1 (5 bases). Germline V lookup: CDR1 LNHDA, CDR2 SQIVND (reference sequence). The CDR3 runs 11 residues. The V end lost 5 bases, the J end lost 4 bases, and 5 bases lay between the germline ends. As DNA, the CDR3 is TGTGCCAGTAGTGGGGGCACTGAAGCTTTCTTT. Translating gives CASSGGTEAFF.

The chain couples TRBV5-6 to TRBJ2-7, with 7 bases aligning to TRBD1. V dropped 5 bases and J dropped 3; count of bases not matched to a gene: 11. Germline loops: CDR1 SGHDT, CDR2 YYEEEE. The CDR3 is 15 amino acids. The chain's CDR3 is CASRHQGVPYYEQYF. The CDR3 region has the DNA TGTGCCAGCAGACATCAGGGGGTACCATACTACGAGCAGTACTTC. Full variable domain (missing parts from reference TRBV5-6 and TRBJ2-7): DAGVTQSPTHLIKTRGQQVTLRCSPKSGHDTVSWYQQALGQGPQFIFQYYEEEERQRGNFPDRFSGHQFPNYSSELNVNALLLGDSALYLCASRHQGVPYYEQYFGPGTRLTVT.

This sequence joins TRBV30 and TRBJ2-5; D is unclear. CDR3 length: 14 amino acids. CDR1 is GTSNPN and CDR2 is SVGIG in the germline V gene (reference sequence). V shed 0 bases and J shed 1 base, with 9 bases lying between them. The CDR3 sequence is CAWSVGWSQETQYF. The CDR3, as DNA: TGTGCCTGGAGTGTCGGGTGGAGCCAAGAGACCCAGTACTTC. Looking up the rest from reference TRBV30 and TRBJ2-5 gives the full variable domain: SQTIHQWPATLVQPVGSPLSLECTVEGTSNPNLYWYRQAAGRGLQLLFYSVGIGQISSEVPQNLSASRPQDRQFILSSKKLLLSDSGFYLCAWSVGWSQETQYFGPGTRLLVL.

CDR3 amino acids: CAWTIIPGQGFAEAFF. The CDR3 DNA reads as TGTGCCTGGACCATTATACCGGGACAGGGGTTCGCCGAAGCTTTCTTT. The V and J genes are TRBV30 and TRBJ1-1; 10 bases fit TRBD1. In germline, CDR1 is GTSNPN, CDR2 SVGIG (reference sequence). V shed 4 bases, J shed 8 bases, and the junction held 16 bases outside the gene matches. CDR3 length: 16 residues.

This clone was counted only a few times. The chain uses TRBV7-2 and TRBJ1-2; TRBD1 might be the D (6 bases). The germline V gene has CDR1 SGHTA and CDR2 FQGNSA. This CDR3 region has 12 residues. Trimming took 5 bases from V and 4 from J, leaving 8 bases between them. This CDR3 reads CASSPDSYGYTF. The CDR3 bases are TGTGCCAGCAGCCCGGACAGCTATGGCTACACCTTC.

This CDR3 is CASSVTELNEQFF. The CDR3 bases are TGTGCCAGCAGCGTCACAGAGCTCAATGAGCAGTTCTTC. This rearrangement joins TRBV9 to TRBJ2-1; D call uncertain. Germline CDR1 reads SGDLS; CDR2 reads YYNGEE. V lost 2 bases, J lost 6 bases, and 9 bases lay in between. This CDR3 spans 13 amino acids.